This TCR beta chain was identified in a study of regulatory T cells in long-lasting Graves disease (dated by TCRdb to 2020 to 2023). Study-wide context: Persistent Graves' disease was defined as antithyroid drug treatment for over 5 years with persistently positive TSH receptor autoantibodies. Patients with persistent Graves' disease were compared with patients with newly diagnosed Graves' disease using TCR sequencing and RNA sequencing of peripheral blood. The study was registered as a clinical trial and conducted in China. A total of about 33 samples were covered by TCR sequencing, comprising approximately 13 persistent and 20 newly diagnosed Graves' disease patients. Persistent Graves' disease patients in the clinical cohort had taken antithyroid drugs for roughly ten years on average. On the study overall, not on this receptor specifically: Only the TCR beta chain was sequenced and analyzed. Compared with newly diagnosed patients, patients with persistent Graves' disease had lower TCR Shannon entropy and fewer highly expanded clones, which suggests clonal expansion. Because the primary lesion, thyroid tissue, could not be accessed, the study looked at peripheral blood alone. Persistent disease showed preferential use of TRBV28, TRBJ1-2 and TRBJ2-5, whereas newly diagnosed disease favored TRBV20-1 and TRBJ2-1. The authors acknowledged the small sample size as a limitation that may reduce accuracy. Persistent patients shared more public clonotypes among themselves (2,741) than newly diagnosed patients did (roughly 910).

Receptors were amplified or captured by multiplex PCR. Sequencing was performed on an Illumina HiSeq 4000. CDR3 regions were amplified by Arm-PCR with iRepertoire HTBI primers to construct TCR beta libraries. Before sequencing, the PCR products went through gel purification. The study's processing was this. Across samples, some 62 TRBV and 13 to 15 TRBJ segments were identified and used for gene usage analysis of CDR3 amino acid clonotypes. COPE and FqMerger were used to merge the filtered high-quality paired reads into contigs. BLAST was used to align contigs to IMGT TRBV, TRBD and TRBJ reference genes, with CDR3 defined following IMGT. Clonotypes above 0.1% frequency were classified as highly expanded clones. Repertoire diversity was measured by Shannon entropy, and V-J evenness by the Gini coefficient. Clonotypes shared by more than one individual were considered public. Starting from the raw public reads, TCRdb applied fastp trimming at Q25, assembled clones with MiXCR and retained in-frame beta chains. CDR3 protein sequences are deduplicated, and each keeps its most common genes and DNA. The V and J calls reflect TCRdb's pipeline rather than the authors' work. This sample lists about 470,000 distinct CDR3 sequences; about a fifth were detected once. The top ten clonotypes cover 7.8% of the sample.

The time point tag for this specimen amounts to: persistent/refractory GD, antithyroid drugs over 5 years with positive TRAb. For both TCR sequencing and RNA sequencing, RNA was extracted from PBMCs in TRIzol. Graves' disease was diagnosed according to American Thyroid Association guidelines. Patients were recruited from an endocrinology department in Xi'an, China. Each patient gave around 9 milliliters of peripheral blood, collected in an EDTA anticoagulant tube. Ficoll Paque Plus density gradient separation was used to isolate PBMCs, and no further T cell sorting was done. An Agilent 2100 Bioanalyzer and agarose gel were used to assess RNA quality, and a NanoDrop 2000 was used to measure RNA concentration. The cysteine opens and the phenylalanine closes a CDR3 of 13 amino acids. Here the CDR3 DNA is all that survives: 39 bases in frame from base 1. The germline V and J ends show losses of 5 bases and 4 bases respectively, and no gene match explains 3 bases of the junction.

This clonotype occurred many times. Which antigen it targets is not known. No clone much larger than this one lies a single base away; base qualities are absent. This receptor was identified in a female donor with Graves disease. The chain was built from TRBV12-3 or TRBV12-4 and TRBJ1-2, and TRBD1 matches 8 of the central bases. The sequences come from peripheral blood mononuclear cells (PBMCs), collected when the disease was refractory, from a patient treated with antithyroid drugs. The nucleotides read TGTGCCAGCAGTCCACAGGGGGTCTATGGCTACACCTTC. It translates to CASSPQGVYGYTF.